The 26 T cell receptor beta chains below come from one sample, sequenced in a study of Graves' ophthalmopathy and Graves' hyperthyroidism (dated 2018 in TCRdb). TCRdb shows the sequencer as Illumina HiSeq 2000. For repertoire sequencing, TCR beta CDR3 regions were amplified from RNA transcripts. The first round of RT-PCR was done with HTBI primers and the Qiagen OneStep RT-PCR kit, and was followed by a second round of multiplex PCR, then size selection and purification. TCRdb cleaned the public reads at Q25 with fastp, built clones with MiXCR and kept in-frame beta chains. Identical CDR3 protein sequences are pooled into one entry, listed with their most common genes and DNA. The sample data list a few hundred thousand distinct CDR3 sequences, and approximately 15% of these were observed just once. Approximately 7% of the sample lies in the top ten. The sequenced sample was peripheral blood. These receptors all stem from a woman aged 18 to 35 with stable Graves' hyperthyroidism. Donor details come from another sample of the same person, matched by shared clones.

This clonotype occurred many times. The CDR3, as DNA: TGTGCCAGCAGTGAACAGCATCAAGAGACCCAGTACTTC. Amino acids: CASSEQHQETQYF. V and J are TRBV6-1 and TRBJ2-5; D is ambiguous. The CDR3 sequence is 13 residues long. Germline CDR1 and CDR2: MNHNS and SASEGT. Trimming removed 2 bases from V and 2 bases from J, with 6 bases in between.

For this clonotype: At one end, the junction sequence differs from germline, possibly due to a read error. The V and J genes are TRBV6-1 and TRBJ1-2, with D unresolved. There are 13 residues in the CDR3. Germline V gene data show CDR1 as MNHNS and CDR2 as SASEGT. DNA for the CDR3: TGTGCCGGCAGTCCCCGGGAGTGGCAGGGCTACACCTTC. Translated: CAGSPREWQGYTF.

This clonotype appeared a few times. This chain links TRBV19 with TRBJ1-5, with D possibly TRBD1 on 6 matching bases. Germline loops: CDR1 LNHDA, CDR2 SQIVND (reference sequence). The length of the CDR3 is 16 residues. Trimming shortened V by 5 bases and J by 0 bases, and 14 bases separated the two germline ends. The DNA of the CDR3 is TGTGCCAGTAGTTCCCCAAGACAGGATAGCAATCAGCCCCAGCATTTT. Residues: CASSSPRQDSNQPQHF.

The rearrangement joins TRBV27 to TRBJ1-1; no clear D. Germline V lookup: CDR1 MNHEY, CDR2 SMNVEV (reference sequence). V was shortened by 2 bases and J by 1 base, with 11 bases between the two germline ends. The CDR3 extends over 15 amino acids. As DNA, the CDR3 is TGTGCCAGCAGTTTAATCAGGAGTACGAACACTGAAGCTTTCTTT. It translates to CASSLIRSTNTEAFF.

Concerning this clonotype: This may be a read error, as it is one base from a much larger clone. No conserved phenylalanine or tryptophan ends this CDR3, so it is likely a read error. DNA for the CDR3: TGTGCCAGCAGCTTAAGACAGAATCAGCCCCAGCATGTT. Amino acid sequence: CASSLRQNQPQHV. V gene TRBV7-6 combines with J gene TRBJ1-5; D perhaps matches TRBD1 (5 bases). This CDR3 is built from 13 residues. Trimming shortened V by 2 bases and J by 4 bases, and 6 bases separated the two germline ends. Germline CDR1 SGHVS, CDR2 FNYEAQ.

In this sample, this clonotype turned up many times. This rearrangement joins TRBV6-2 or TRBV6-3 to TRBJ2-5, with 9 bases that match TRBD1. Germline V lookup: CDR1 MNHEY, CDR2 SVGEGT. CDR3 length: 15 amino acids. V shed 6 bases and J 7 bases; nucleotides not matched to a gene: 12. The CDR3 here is CASRLPTGGEGTQYF. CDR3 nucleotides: TGTGCCAGCAGACTACCAACAGGGGGCGAGGGGACCCAGTACTTC.

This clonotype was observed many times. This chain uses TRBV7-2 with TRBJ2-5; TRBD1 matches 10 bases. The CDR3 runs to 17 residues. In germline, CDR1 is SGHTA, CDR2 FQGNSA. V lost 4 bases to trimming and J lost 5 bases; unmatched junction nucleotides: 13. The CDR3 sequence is CASSSLMTGGGAETQYF. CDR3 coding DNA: TGTGCCAGCAGCTCCTTGATGACAGGGGGCGGAGCGGAGACCCAGTACTTC.

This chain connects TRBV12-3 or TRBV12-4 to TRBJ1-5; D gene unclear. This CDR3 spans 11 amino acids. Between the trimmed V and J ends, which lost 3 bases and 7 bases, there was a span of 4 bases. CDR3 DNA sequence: TGTGCCAGCAGTTTCCAGCAGCCCCAGCATTTT. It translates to CASSFQQPQHF.

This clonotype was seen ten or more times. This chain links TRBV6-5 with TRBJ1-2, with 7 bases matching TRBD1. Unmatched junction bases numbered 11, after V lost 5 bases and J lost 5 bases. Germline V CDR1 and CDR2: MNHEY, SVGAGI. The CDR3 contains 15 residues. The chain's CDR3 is CASSTRIGTEYGYTF. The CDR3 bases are TGTGCCAGCAGTACCCGAATTGGGACAGAGTATGGCTACACCTTC.

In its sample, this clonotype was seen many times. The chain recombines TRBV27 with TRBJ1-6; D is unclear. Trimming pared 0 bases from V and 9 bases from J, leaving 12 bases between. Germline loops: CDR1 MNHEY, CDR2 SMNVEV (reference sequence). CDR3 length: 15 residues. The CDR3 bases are TGTGCCAGCAGTTTATCTTGGGGAGCAGGTTCACCCCTCCACTTT. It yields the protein CASSLSWGAGSPLHF.

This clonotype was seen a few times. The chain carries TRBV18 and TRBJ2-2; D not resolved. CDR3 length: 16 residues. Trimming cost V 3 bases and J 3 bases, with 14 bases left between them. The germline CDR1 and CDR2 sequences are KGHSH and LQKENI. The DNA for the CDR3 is TGTGCCAGCTCACCCCGGAGTTTGGGCTACACCGGGGAGCTGTTTTTT. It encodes CASSPRSLGYTGELFF.

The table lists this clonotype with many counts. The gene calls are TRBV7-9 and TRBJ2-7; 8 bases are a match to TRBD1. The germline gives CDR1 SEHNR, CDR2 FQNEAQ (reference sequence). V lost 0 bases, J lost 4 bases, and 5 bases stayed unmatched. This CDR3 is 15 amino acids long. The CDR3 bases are TGTGCCAGCAGCTTAGCGGGACAGGAGCGTTACGAGCAGTACTTC. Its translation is CASSLAGQERYEQYF.

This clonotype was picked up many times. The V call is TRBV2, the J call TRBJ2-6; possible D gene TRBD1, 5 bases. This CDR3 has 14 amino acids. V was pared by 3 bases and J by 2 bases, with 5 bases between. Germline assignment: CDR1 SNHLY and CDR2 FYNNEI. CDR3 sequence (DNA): TGTGCCAGCAGTGACAGGGCTGGGGCCAACGTCCTGACTTTC. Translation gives CASSDRAGANVLTF.

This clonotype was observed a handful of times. The CDR3 here is CASSLLRSYEQYF. DNA of the CDR3: TGTGCCAGCAGCTTACTTAGGAGCTACGAGCAGTACTTC. This sequence joins TRBV11-3 and TRBJ2-7; D call uncertain. Germline V CDR1 and CDR2: SGHNT, YENEEA. The ends were cut back, 2 bases at V and 3 bases at J, with 8 bases in the middle. This CDR3 spans 13 amino acids. The full variable domain, its missing parts supplied by reference TRBV11-3 and TRBJ2-7, is EAGVVQSPRYKIIEKKQPVAFWCNPISGHNTLYWYLQNLGQGPELLIRYENEEAVDDSQLPKDRFSAERLKGVDSTLKIQPAELGDSAVYLCASSLLRSYEQYFGPGTRLTVT.

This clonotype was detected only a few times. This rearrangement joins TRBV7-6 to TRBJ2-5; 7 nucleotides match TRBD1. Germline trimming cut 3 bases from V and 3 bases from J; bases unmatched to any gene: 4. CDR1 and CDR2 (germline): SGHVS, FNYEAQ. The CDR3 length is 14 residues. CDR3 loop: CASSLRGLEETQYF. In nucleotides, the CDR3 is TGTGCCAGCAGCTTGAGGGGGCTGGAAGAGACCCAGTACTTC.

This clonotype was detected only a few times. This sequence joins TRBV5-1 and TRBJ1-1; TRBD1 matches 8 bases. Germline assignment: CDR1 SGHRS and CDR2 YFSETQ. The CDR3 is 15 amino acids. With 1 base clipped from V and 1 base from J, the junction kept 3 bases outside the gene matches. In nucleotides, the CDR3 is TGCGCCAGCAGCTTGTGGGGACAGGCGAACACTGAAGCTTTCTTT. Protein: CASSLWGQANTEAFF.

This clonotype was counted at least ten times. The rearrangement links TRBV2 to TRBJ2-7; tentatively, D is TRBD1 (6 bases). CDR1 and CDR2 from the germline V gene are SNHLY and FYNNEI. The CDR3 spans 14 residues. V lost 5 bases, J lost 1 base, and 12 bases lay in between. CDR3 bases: TGTGCCAGCAGTATGGGGACACTATCCTACGAGCAGTACTTC. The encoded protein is CASSMGTLSYEQYF.

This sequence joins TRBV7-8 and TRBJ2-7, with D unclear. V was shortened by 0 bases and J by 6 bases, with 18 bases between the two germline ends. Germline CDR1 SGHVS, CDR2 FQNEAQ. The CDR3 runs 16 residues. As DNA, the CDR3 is TGTGCCAGCAGCTTAGCGCTCTACCGACGAGGCTGCGAGCAGTACTTC. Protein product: CASSLALYRRGCEQYF.

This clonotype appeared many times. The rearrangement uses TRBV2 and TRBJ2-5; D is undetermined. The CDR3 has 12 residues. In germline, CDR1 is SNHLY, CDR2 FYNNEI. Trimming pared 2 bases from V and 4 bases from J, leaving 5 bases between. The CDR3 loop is CASSERRETQYF. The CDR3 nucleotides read TGTGCCAGCAGTGAAAGGCGAGAGACCCAGTACTTC.

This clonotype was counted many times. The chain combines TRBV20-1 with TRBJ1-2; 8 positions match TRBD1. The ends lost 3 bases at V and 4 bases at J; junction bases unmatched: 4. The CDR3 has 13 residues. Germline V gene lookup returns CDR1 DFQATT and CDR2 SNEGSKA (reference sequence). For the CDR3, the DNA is TGCAGTGCTAGGGACAGGGCCTCCTATGGCTACACCTTC. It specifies CSARDRASYGYTF.

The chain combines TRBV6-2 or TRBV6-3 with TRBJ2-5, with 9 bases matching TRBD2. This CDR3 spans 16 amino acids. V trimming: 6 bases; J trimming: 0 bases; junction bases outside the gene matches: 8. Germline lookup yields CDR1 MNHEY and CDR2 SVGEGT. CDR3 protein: CASSLAGDGYQETQYF. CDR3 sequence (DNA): TGTGCCAGCAGCTTAGCGGGAGACGGATACCAAGAGACCCAGTACTTC.

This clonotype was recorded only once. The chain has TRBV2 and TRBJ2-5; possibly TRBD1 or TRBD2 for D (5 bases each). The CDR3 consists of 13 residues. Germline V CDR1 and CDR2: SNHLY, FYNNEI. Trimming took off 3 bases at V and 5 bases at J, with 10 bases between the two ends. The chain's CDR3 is CASSELGEETQYF. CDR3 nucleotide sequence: TGTGCCAGCAGTGAGTTAGGGGAGGAGACCCAGTACTTC.

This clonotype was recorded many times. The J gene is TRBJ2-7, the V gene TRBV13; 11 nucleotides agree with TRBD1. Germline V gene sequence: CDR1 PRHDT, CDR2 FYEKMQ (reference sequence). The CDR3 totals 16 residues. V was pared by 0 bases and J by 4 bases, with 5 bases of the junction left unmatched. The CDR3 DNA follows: TGTGCCAGCAGCTTAGGCCCCGGACAGGGGGCTTACGAGCAGTACTTC. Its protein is CASSLGPGQGAYEQYF.

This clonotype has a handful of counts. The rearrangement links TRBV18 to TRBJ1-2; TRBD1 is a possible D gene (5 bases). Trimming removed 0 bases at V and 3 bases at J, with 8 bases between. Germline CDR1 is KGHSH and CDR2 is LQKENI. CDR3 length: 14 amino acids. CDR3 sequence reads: CASSPPARDYGYTF. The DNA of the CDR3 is TGTGCCAGCTCACCACCGGCCAGGGACTATGGCTACACCTTC.

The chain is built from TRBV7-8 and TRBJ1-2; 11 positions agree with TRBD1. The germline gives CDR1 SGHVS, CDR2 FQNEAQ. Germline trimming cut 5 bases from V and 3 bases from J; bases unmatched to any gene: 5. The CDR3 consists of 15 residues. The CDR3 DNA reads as TGTGCCAGCAGCCCCGAGGACAGGGGGCACTATGGCTACACCTTC. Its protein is CASSPEDRGHYGYTF.

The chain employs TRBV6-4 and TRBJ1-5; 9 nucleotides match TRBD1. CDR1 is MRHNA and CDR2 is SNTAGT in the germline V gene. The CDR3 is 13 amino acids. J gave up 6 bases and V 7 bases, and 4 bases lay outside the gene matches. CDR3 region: CASTGQGFQPQHF. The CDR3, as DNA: TGTGCCAGCACAGGACAGGGGTTTCAGCCCCAGCATTTT.